This passage covers 27 T cell receptor beta chains from one sample sequenced in a study of shared clonotypes between healthy human individuals (dated by TCRdb to 2019 to 2021). Receptors were amplified or captured by the immunoSEQ multiplex PCR assay. TCRdb took this table from immuneACCESS and kept in-frame rearrangements with V and J called. Such tables lack part of the clones; where checked against another copy, unresolved V genes explain under half of the gap, and the rest is unexplained. This sample is represented by 2 million to 2.5 million clones; 93% of them were singletons. Clones ranked in the top ten supply 0.36% of the sample. Sequencing used naive CD4+ T cells from PBMCs. The sample's cell subset or site label, decoded: CD45RA+ positively selected. The receptors derive from a man aged 18 to 30 in good health. Some clones in this sample may be carry-over from other donors' samples.

This clone was seen only once. The chain employs TRBV15 and TRBJ2-1; D might be TRBD1 (5 bases). Trimming stripped 2 bases from V and 9 bases from J, with 17 bases between. The germline CDR1 and CDR2 sequences are LNHNV and YYDKDF (reference sequence). The CDR3 is 15 amino acids. This CDR3 reads CATSRQQTDVGEQFF. DNA of the CDR3: TGTGCCACCAGCAGACAGCAGACAGATGTGGGTGAGCAGTTCTTC. Full variable domain (missing parts from reference TRBV15 and TRBJ2-1): DAMVIQNPRYQVTQFGKPVTLSCSQTLNHNVMYWYQQKSSQAPKLLFHYYDKDFNNEADTPDNFQSRRPNTSFCFLDIRSPGLGDTAMYLCATSRQQTDVGEQFFGPGTRLTVL.

This chain connects TRBV11-3 to TRBJ2-7; D not resolved. The germline V and J ends were trimmed by 8 bases and 2 bases, with 13 bases remaining between them. The CDR3 has 13 residues. Germline assignment: CDR1 SGHNT and CDR2 YENEEA. The CDR3 region has the DNA TGTGCCAGCCCTAAGGCGGCCCCCTACGAGCAGTACTTC. Translation gives CASPKAAPYEQYF.

V and J are TRBV7-2 and TRBJ2-7; 11 nucleotides match TRBD2. CDR3 length: 16 residues. CDR1 and CDR2 from the germline V gene are SGHTA and FQGNSA. After removal of 4 bases from V and 2 bases from J, the junction contained 7 bases not matched to a gene. The CDR3 here is CASSSAGLAGPYEQYF. The CDR3 region has the DNA TGTGCCAGCAGCTCAGCAGGACTAGCGGGCCCCTACGAGCAGTACTTC.

The chain links TRBV30 to TRBJ2-7, with D possibly TRBD2 on 5 matching bases. The V end lost 0 bases, the J end lost 6 bases, and 18 bases lay between the germline ends. CDR3 length: 15 amino acids. Germline V gene lookup returns CDR1 GTSNPN and CDR2 SVGIG (reference sequence). In DNA form, the CDR3 reads TGTGCCTGGAGTGTTGCTGGTTTCGAAGGGAGCGAGCAGTACTTC. The encoded protein is CAWSVAGFEGSEQYF. Based on the CDR3 plus reference TRBV30 and TRBJ2-7, the full variable domain is SQTIHQWPATLVQPVGSPLSLECTVEGTSNPNLYWYRQAAGRGLQLLFYSVGIGQISSEVPQNLSASRPQDRQFILSSKKLLLSDSGFYLCAWSVAGFEGSEQYFGPGTRLTVT.

This clone was detected once. The V gene is TRBV4-1, the J gene TRBJ1-3; TRBD1 agrees at 7 bases. V lost 0 bases, J lost 2 bases, and 7 bases stayed unmatched. The CDR3 spans 17 residues. CDR1 and CDR2 from the germline V gene are MGHRA and YSYEKL. This CDR3 is CASSQEYRGRTGNTIYF. In DNA, the CDR3 is TGCGCCAGCAGCCAAGAGTACAGGGGCCGGACTGGAAACACCATATATTTT.

This clone was observed once. V gene TRBV2 combines with J gene TRBJ2-7, with D uncertain. This CDR3 spans 13 amino acids. Germline assignment: CDR1 SNHLY and CDR2 FYNNEI. Between the trimmed V and J ends, which lost 3 bases and 0 bases, there was a span of 6 bases. The chain's CDR3 is CASSDTNSYEQYF. CDR3 sequence (DNA): TGTGCCAGCAGTGATACTAACTCCTACGAGCAGTACTTC.

The chain is built from TRBV7-9 and TRBJ2-1, with 10 positions matching TRBD2. Trimming cost V 6 bases and J 7 bases; bases outside gene matches: 12. Germline V gives CDR1 SEHNR, CDR2 FQNEAQ (reference sequence). The CDR3 runs 16 residues. CDR3 region: CASRRKAGGPGNEQFF. DNA for the CDR3: TGTGCCAGCAGACGAAAAGCGGGAGGGCCCGGGAATGAGCAGTTCTTC.

V and J are TRBV7-2 and TRBJ2-7, with 9 nucleotides matching TRBD1. J lost 5 bases, V lost 5 bases, and 10 bases had no gene match. The CDR3 loop spans 15 amino acids. Looked up from germline, CDR1 is SGHTA and CDR2 is FQGNSA. In nucleotides, the CDR3 is TGTGCCAGCAGCCCCGGACAGGGGCTCTTTCACGAGCAGTACTTC. Encoded protein: CASSPGQGLFHEQYF.

The J gene is TRBJ2-3, the V gene TRBV2; 7 bases are a match to TRBD2. With 10 bases clipped from V and 4 bases from J, the junction kept 14 bases outside the gene matches. Germline CDR1 is SNHLY and CDR2 is FYNNEI. The CDR3 consists of 15 residues. For the CDR3, the DNA is TGTGCCACCGATCGGACCCCGGGAGGCCCAGATACGCAGTATTTT. It specifies CATDRTPGGPDTQYF.

This chain links TRBV6-5 with TRBJ2-6, with D possibly called TRBD1 or TRBD2 (5 bases each). Between the trimmed V and J ends, which lost 7 bases and 4 bases, there was a span of 11 bases. Germline V gene lookup returns CDR1 MNHEY and CDR2 SVGAGI. The CDR3 length is 14 residues. The CDR3 is CASTEGNGANVLTF. The CDR3 DNA reads TGTGCCAGCACCGAGGGGAACGGGGCCAACGTCCTGACTTTC.

The rearrangement links TRBV6-5 to TRBJ1-2; D ambiguous. The germline CDR1 and CDR2 sequences are MNHEY and SVGAGI. The germline V and J ends were trimmed by 0 bases and 8 bases, with 10 bases remaining between them. The CDR3 is 13 amino acids. CDR3 in DNA: TGTGCCAGCAGTTACTCTTCCGCTGGGGGCTACACCTTC. Translation: CASSYSSAGGYTF.

The chain joins TRBV18 to TRBJ2-7; D is undetermined. The V and J ends lost 2 bases and 4 bases respectively, with 12 bases between them. Per germline, CDR1 KGHSH and CDR2 LQKENI. The CDR3 is 14 residues long. The CDR3 nucleotides read TGTGCCAGCTCACCAGGGTCGCCGGTTTACGAGCAGTACTTC. Amino acid sequence: CASSPGSPVYEQYF.

This clone was detected only a few times. The genes are TRBV7-9 and TRBJ1-2; D call uncertain. V shed 2 bases and J shed 5 bases, with 9 bases lying between them. Germline V lookup: CDR1 SEHNR, CDR2 FQNEAQ (reference sequence). The CDR3 is 13 residues long. The CDR3 is CASSLNQGYGYTF. Written as DNA, the CDR3 is TGTGCCAGCAGCTTAAATCAAGGATATGGCTACACCTTC.

In its sample, this clone was seen once. The chain is built from TRBV27 and TRBJ2-7; D is unresolved. Trimming left V 2 bases short and J 9 bases short, with 17 bases between. Germline assignment: CDR1 MNHEY and CDR2 SMNVEV (reference sequence). This CDR3 is built from 14 residues. The CDR3 coding sequence is TGTGCCAGCAGTTTAAGACTGGATAAGGCTGGGCAGTACTTC. Amino acid sequence: CASSLRLDKAGQYF.

V usage is TRBV27 and J usage is TRBJ2-3; D call uncertain. Trimming stripped 4 bases from V and 6 bases from J, with 11 bases between. This CDR3 has 13 residues. CDR1 and CDR2 (germline): MNHEY, SMNVEV (reference sequence). The CDR3 nucleotides read TGTGCCAGCAGTTCAAGAGCAGGTGATACGCAGTATTTT. This gives the protein CASSSRAGDTQYF.

J is TRBJ1-2 and V is TRBV4-2; TRBD1 agrees at 7 bases. Per the germline V gene, CDR1 is LGHNA and CDR2 is YNFKEQ. The CDR3 is 16 amino acids. V dropped 0 bases and J dropped 8; count of bases not matched to a gene: 12. The CDR3 here is CASSQDIGTANQGYTF. CDR3 in DNA: TGTGCCAGCAGCCAAGATATCGGGACAGCAAATCAAGGCTACACCTTC.

The chain couples TRBV29-1 to TRBJ2-6; D gene unclear. The CDR3 is 16 amino acids. CDR1 and CDR2 from the germline V gene are SQVTM and ANQGSEA. V was trimmed by 6 bases and J by 0 bases, leaving 15 bases between them. This CDR3 reads CSVADDVYSGANVLTF. The CDR3 coding sequence is TGCAGCGTCGCTGACGACGTATACTCTGGGGCCAACGTCCTGACTTTC.

This chain uses TRBV6-5 with TRBJ2-5; tentatively, D is TRBD1 (5 bases). Trimming cost V 2 bases and J 4 bases, with 14 bases left between them. The germline gives CDR1 MNHEY, CDR2 SVGAGI. This CDR3 spans 15 amino acids. The CDR3 region is CASSYGPGRGETQYF. CDR3 in DNA: TGTGCCAGCAGTTACGGTCCAGGGCGAGGAGAGACCCAGTACTTC.

This chain connects TRBV19 to TRBJ1-2; 7 bases fit TRBD1. CDR1 and CDR2 from the germline V gene are LNHDA and SQIVND (reference sequence). The V gene end was trimmed by 4 bases and the J gene end by 2 bases; junction bases not matched to a gene: 4. This CDR3 comprises 14 residues. CDR3 DNA: TGTGCCAGTAGTACCCTGACAGGGAACTATGGCTACACCTTC. This codes for CASSTLTGNYGYTF.

Concerning this clone itself: Compared with germline, one end of the junction differs, possibly owing to a read error. V is TRBV18 and J is TRBJ2-2; D gene unclear. CDR3 size: 15 residues. Looked up from germline, CDR1 is KGHSH and CDR2 is LQKENI. DNA for the CDR3: TGTGCCAGCTCACCAGGGTCAGTTAACAGCGGGGAGCTGTTTTTT. It encodes CASSPGSVNSGELFF.

The chain is built from TRBV11-3 and TRBJ2-1; unclear D gene. The CDR3 runs to 12 residues. Germline CDR1 SGHNT, CDR2 YENEEA. V dropped 5 bases and J dropped 5 bases, with 7 bases sitting between them. CDR3 region: CASSPPNNEQFF. The DNA for the CDR3 is TGTGCCAGCAGCCCACCGAACAATGAGCAGTTCTTC.

This rearrangement joins TRBV2 to TRBJ1-4; no reliable D call. This CDR3 comprises 12 residues. The V gene's germline CDR1 is SNHLY and CDR2 FYNNEI. Deletions cut 8 bases from V and 4 bases from J, with 8 bases between. As DNA, the CDR3 is TGTGCCAGCGGACGGGTTAATGAAAAACTGTTTTTT. It encodes CASGRVNEKLFF. The full variable domain, rest sourced from reference TRBV2 and TRBJ1-4, is EPEVTQTPSHQVTQMGQEVILRCVPISNHLYFYWYRQILGQKVEFLVSFYNNEISEKSEIFDDQFSVERPDGSNFTLKIRSTKLEDSAMYFCASGRVNEKLFFGSGTQLSVL.

This sequence joins TRBV15 and TRBJ1-5, with D tentatively TRBD1 (5 bases). The CDR3 sequence is 15 residues long. Germline V gives CDR1 LNHNV, CDR2 YYDKDF (reference sequence). V lost 0 bases to trimming and J lost 8 bases, with 14 bases between them. The CDR3 loop reads CATSRDRGIGEPQHF. The CDR3 DNA is TGTGCCACCAGCAGAGATAGGGGTATTGGGGAGCCCCAGCATTTT.

The J gene is TRBJ1-3, the V gene TRBV7-9; tentative D call: TRBD1 (5 bases). V lost 4 bases and J 3 bases, leaving 19 bases between the germline ends. The CDR3 consists of 17 residues. Looked up from germline, CDR1 is SEHNR and CDR2 is FQNEAQ (reference sequence). In nucleotides, the CDR3 is TGTGCCAGCAGCTCCATCCGGGACGGAAGAAATGGAAACACCATATATTTT. This gives the protein CASSSIRDGRNGNTIYF.

This clone was recorded once. The V and J genes are TRBV10-1 and TRBJ2-3, with D perhaps given as TRBD1 or TRBD2 (5 bases each). The CDR3 runs to 16 residues. The germline V and J ends were trimmed by 5 bases and 5 bases, with 20 bases remaining between them. CDR1 and CDR2 (germline): WNHNN, SYGVQD (reference sequence). The CDR3 is CASSLNRDALGDTQYF. CDR3 nucleotides: TGCGCCAGCAGTCTGAACCGGGACGCATTAGGAGATACGCAGTATTTT.

A word on this clone: The same CDR3 arises from other DNA sequences in this sample as well. The chain links TRBV5-4 to TRBJ1-4; 7 positions match TRBD1. CDR3 length equals 13 residues. Per germline, CDR1 SGHNT and CDR2 YYREEE (reference sequence). Trimming cost V 3 bases and J 7 bases; bases outside gene matches: 3. CDR3 nucleotide sequence: TGTGCCAGCAGCTCGCAGGGGGGTGAAAAACTGTTTTTT. This encodes CASSSQGGEKLFF.

The chain recombines TRBV5-1 with TRBJ2-7; TRBD2 matches at 11 bases. The CDR3 has 15 amino acids. V shed 5 bases, J shed 1 base, and the junction held 5 bases outside the gene matches. CDR1 is SGHRS, CDR2 YFSETQ, per germline. In DNA, the CDR3 is TGCGCCAGCAGGTGGGGACTAGCGGATTCCTACGAGCAGTACTTC. This codes for CASRWGLADSYEQYF. Drawing the rest from reference TRBV5-1 and TRBJ2-7, the complete variable domain is KAGVTQTPRYLIKTRGQQVTLSCSPISGHRSVSWYQQTPGQGLQFLFEYFSETQRNKGNFPGRFSGRQFSNSRSEMNVSTLELGDSALYLCASRWGLADSYEQYFGPGTRLTVT.